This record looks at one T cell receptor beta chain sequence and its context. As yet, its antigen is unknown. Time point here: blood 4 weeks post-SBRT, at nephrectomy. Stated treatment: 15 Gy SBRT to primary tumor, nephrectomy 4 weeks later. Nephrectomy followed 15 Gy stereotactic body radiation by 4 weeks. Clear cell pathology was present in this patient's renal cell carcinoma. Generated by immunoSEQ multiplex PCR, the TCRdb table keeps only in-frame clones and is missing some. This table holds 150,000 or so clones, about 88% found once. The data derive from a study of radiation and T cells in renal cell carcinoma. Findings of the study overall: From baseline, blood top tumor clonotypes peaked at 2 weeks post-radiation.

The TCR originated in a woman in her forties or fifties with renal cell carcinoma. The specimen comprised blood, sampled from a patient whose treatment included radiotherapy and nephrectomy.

The CDR3 protein is CASSLEMNYGYTF. Written as DNA, the CDR3 is TGTGCCAGCAGCTTAGAGATGAACTATGGCTACACCTTC. The chain couples TRBV7-2 to TRBJ1-2; unclear D gene. Trimming pared 1 base from V and 2 bases from J, leaving 5 bases between. CDR1 is SGHTA and CDR2 is FQGNSA in the germline V gene. The CDR3 spans 13 residues.